A single sample gave rise to the 14 T cell receptor beta chains below, sequenced in a study of response to subunit inactivated influenza vaccine. TCRdb fed the RT-PCR reads into MiXCR, producing one record per CDR3 protein. There are about 500,000 distinct CDR3 sequences in the sample; approximately 15% occur only once, and 2.5% to 3.5% lies in the top ten. Sequences were derived from CD4+ T cells sorted from PBMCs, sampled less than 25 months after vaccination. These receptors originate from a man between 50 and 69 years old who received an inactivated influenza vaccine.

CDR3 nucleotide sequence: TGTGCCTGGTCTGTTCAGATGGGGAACATTCAGTACTTC. This encodes CAWSVQMGNIQYF. This chain joins TRBV30 and TRBJ2-4; the D is unclear. The germline V gene has CDR1 GTSNPN and CDR2 SVGIG (reference sequence). The CDR3 extends over 13 amino acids. V lost 5 bases and J lost 7, with 15 bases in between.

V usage is TRBV20-1 and J usage is TRBJ2-5, with TRBD2 identical over 9 bases. Germline CDR1 and CDR2: DFQATT and SNEGSKA (reference sequence). The CDR3 sequence is 15 residues long. The V gene end was trimmed by 1 base and the J gene end by 1 base; junction bases not matched to a gene: 4. The CDR3 loop reads CSARGIAGAQETQYF. The CDR3 nucleotides are TGCAGTGCTAGAGGAATAGCGGGGGCCCAAGAGACCCAGTACTTC.

The chain recombines TRBV20-1 with TRBJ2-2; 11 bases fit TRBD2. Germline CDR1 DFQATT, CDR2 SNEGSKA (reference sequence). The CDR3 length is 17 residues. V lost 3 bases, J lost 1 base, and 7 bases stayed unmatched. The CDR3 is CSARGKGTSGNTGELFF. Here the CDR3 DNA reads TGCAGTGCTAGGGGTAAAGGGACTAGCGGGAACACCGGGGAGCTGTTTTTT.

There are a few counts of this clonotype. The chain is built from TRBV24-1 and TRBJ2-5; 7 positions agree with TRBD1. Germline V gene lookup returns CDR1 KGHDR and CDR2 SFDVKD. CDR3 size: 13 residues. Trimming cost V 6 bases and J 2 bases; bases outside gene matches: 2. The CDR3 coding sequence is TGTGCCACCAGTCGGGACAGACAAGAGACCCAGTACTTC. Translation gives CATSRDRQETQYF.

This clonotype was seen a handful of times. CDR3 loop: CATSRDSGGLDEQFF. In DNA, the CDR3 is TGTGCCACCAGCAGAGATAGCGGGGGGTTAGATGAGCAGTTCTTC. The rearrangement joins TRBV15 to TRBJ2-1; 10 nucleotides line up with TRBD2. The CDR3 runs 15 residues. V lost 0 bases to trimming and J lost 8 bases; unmatched junction nucleotides: 4. Germline V lookup: CDR1 LNHNV, CDR2 YYDKDF (reference sequence).

This clonotype was counted between two and nine times. The rearrangement uses TRBV11-2 and TRBJ1-2, with D unresolved. Germline V gives CDR1 SGHAT, CDR2 FQNNGV. V shed 2 bases and J shed 3 bases, with 10 bases lying between them. CDR3 length: 14 residues. Written as DNA, the CDR3 is TGTGCCAGCAGCTTAAGCTCAGCGGACTATGGCTACACCTTC. Translated: CASSLSSADYGYTF.

This clonotype came up a few times. The chain is built from TRBV12-3 or TRBV12-4 and TRBJ2-7, with 12 bases identical to TRBD1. V lost 4 bases to trimming and J lost 5 bases; unmatched junction nucleotides: 12. The CDR3 contains 17 residues. The CDR3 DNA is TGTGCCAGCAGTTCCCTTGGGCTTCGGGACAGGGGGCACGAGCAGTACTTC. This gives the protein CASSSLGLRDRGHEQYF.

The chain is built from TRBV15 and TRBJ2-1; the match to TRBD2 covers 7 bases. This CDR3 comprises 17 residues. The V segment lost 1 base and the J segment 6 bases; nucleotides outside the gene matches: 12. Germline V gene data show CDR1 as LNHNV and CDR2 as YYDKDF (reference sequence). CDR3 loop: CATSRAGVGGLLNEQFF. The CDR3 DNA is TGTGCCACCAGCAGAGCTGGCGTGGGAGGGTTGCTCAATGAGCAGTTCTTC. Complete variable domain (other parts from reference TRBV15 and TRBJ2-1): DAMVIQNPRYQVTQFGKPVTLSCSQTLNHNVMYWYQQKSSQAPKLLFHYYDKDFNNEADTPDNFQSRRPNTSFCFLDIRSPGLGDTAMYLCATSRAGVGGLLNEQFFGPGTRLTVL.

Regarding this clonotype: A much larger clone lies one base from this, so it may be a read error. The rearrangement links TRBV6-2 or TRBV6-3 to TRBJ1-5; maybe TRBD1 (5 bases). The CDR3 totals 15 residues. V was trimmed by 2 bases and J by 3 bases, leaving 11 bases between them. CDR1 MNHEY and CDR2 SVGEGT come from the germline V gene. The CDR3 coding sequence is TGTGCCAGCAGTTACCCCGACAGAGCCAATCAGCCCCAGCATTTT. Protein product: CASSYPDRANQPQHF.

The chain combines TRBV3-1 with TRBJ1-3; no definite D call. The CDR3 contains 15 residues. The V and J ends lost 4 bases and 0 bases respectively, with 10 bases between them. Germline CDR1 is LGHDT and CDR2 is YNNKEL (reference sequence). The CDR3 DNA sequence: TGTGCCAGCAGCCTCGGCAGCCACTCTGGAAACACCATATATTTT. This codes for CASSLGSHSGNTIYF.

In DNA form, the CDR3 reads TGTGCCAGCAGCCACGACAGAGGCTACACCTTC. Translated: CASSHDRGYTF. The chain has TRBV6-2 or TRBV6-3 and TRBJ1-2; D possibly corresponds to TRBD1 (5 bases). Germline-derived CDR1 and CDR2 are MNHEY and SVGEGT. CDR3 length: 11 residues. Trimming removed 6 bases at V and 8 bases at J, with 10 bases between.

The rearrangement joins TRBV6-1 to TRBJ2-7; D remains unclear. Germline V CDR1 and CDR2: MNHNS, SASEGT. There are 14 residues in the CDR3. Trimming took 5 bases from V and 3 from J, leaving 14 bases between them. The CDR3 DNA sequence: TGTGCCAGCAGTATAATGGGCGGATACTACGAGCAGTACTTC. This encodes CASSIMGGYYEQYF.

This rearrangement joins TRBV4-3 to TRBJ1-1; TRBD1 agrees at 9 bases. V lost 3 bases, J lost 4 bases, and 3 bases stayed unmatched. CDR1 and CDR2 (germline): LGHNA, YSLEER. This CDR3 has 14 residues. The CDR3 DNA sequence: TGCGCCAGCAGCCAGCAGACAGGGGGCACTGAAGCTTTCTTT. Protein: CASSQQTGGTEAFF.

Ten or more counts support this clonotype. This chain links TRBV20-1 with TRBJ1-5; no definite D call. The CDR3 length is 15 residues. Germline values: CDR1 DFQATT, CDR2 SNEGSKA (reference sequence). The ends were cut back, 1 base at V and 0 bases at J, with 10 bases in the middle. In nucleotides, the CDR3 is TGCAGTGCTAGAGTAGACACCAATAGCAATCAGCCCCAGCATTTT. Translated, it gives CSARVDTNSNQPQHF.